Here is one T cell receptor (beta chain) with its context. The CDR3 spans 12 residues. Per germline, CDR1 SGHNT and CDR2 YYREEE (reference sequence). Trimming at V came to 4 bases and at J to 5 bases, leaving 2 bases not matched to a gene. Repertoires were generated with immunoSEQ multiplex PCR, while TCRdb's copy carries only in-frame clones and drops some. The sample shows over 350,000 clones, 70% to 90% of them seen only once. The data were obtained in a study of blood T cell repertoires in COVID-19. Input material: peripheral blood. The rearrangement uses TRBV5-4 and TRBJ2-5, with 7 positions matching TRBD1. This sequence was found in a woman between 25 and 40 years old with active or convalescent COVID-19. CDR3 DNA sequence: TGTGCCAGCAGCAACAGGGGTGAGACCCAGTACTTC. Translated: CASSNRGETQYF. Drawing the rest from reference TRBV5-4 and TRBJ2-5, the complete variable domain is ETGVTQSPTHLIKTRGQQVTLRCSSQSGHNTVSWYQQALGQGPQFIFQYYREEENGRGNFPPRFSGLQFPNYSSELNVNALELDDSALYLCASSNRGETQYFGPGTRLLVL.